Shown below are 32 T cell receptor beta chains from a single sample sequenced in a study of T-cell reconstitution after alpha-beta-depleted transplantation in children. During its preparation, the TCRbeta library received unique molecular identifiers. In TCRdb, the PCR reads were re-called with MiXCR into one record per CDR3 protein. The sample records about a million distinct CDR3 sequences, under 30% being singletons. The sequencing used PBMCs, mostly from graft donor cells, collected 360 days after TCRalphabeta/CD19-depleted stem cell transplant. These receptors were taken from a boy under two years old who had a stem cell transplant for SCID, so the T cells may come from the graft donor.

This chain connects TRBV20-1 to TRBJ2-2; D perhaps matches TRBD1 (6 bases). Germline CDR1 and CDR2: DFQATT and SNEGSKA (reference sequence). CDR3 length: 12 amino acids. Trimming cost V 5 bases and J 3 bases, with 7 bases left between them. CDR3 nucleotide sequence: TGCAGTGCTCGGACAGACACCGGGGAGCTGTTTTTT. It is translated as CSARTDTGELFF.

This clonotype was detected only once. The chain couples TRBV11-2 to TRBJ1-3; D gene unclear. Trimming shortened V by 4 bases and J by 3 bases, and 16 bases separated the two germline ends. CDR3 length: 16 residues. In germline, CDR1 is SGHAT, CDR2 FQNNGV. CDR3 region: CASSSRLGRLGNTIYF. DNA for the CDR3: TGTGCCAGCAGCTCTCGACTCGGACGCCTTGGAAACACCATATATTTT.

V is TRBV6-1 and J is TRBJ1-4; TRBD1 agrees at 7 bases. Germline V gene lookup returns CDR1 MNHNS and CDR2 SASEGT. J lost 4 bases, V lost 6 bases, and 8 bases had no gene match. The CDR3 extends over 15 amino acids. The CDR3 DNA follows: TGTGCCAGCAGCCCCGACAGGGTAATTAATGAAAAACTGTTTTTT. This sequence encodes CASSPDRVINEKLFF.

The rearrangement uses TRBV7-2 and TRBJ2-5; D remains ambiguous. Germline CDR1 reads SGHTA; CDR2 reads FQGNSA. Trimming cost V 3 bases and J 2 bases, with 13 bases left between them. This CDR3 has 15 amino acids. CDR3 sequence (DNA): TGTGCCAGCAGCTTGGAAGGACCCGGACAAGAGACCCAGTACTTC. Its protein product is CASSLEGPGQETQYF.

The chain couples TRBV20-1 to TRBJ2-5, with D possibly TRBD1 on 5 matching bases. This CDR3 region has 13 residues. CDR1 DFQATT and CDR2 SNEGSKA come from the germline V gene (reference sequence). V dropped 1 base and J dropped 3 bases, with 9 bases sitting between them. In nucleotides, the CDR3 is TGCAGTGCTAGAGCGGCAGGGAAAGAGACCCAGTACTTC. Its protein product is CSARAAGKETQYF.

In its sample, this clonotype was seen a few times. The chain links TRBV27 to TRBJ2-2; TRBD1 aligns across 7 bases. The CDR3 totals 13 residues. Germline V gene data show CDR1 as MNHEY and CDR2 as SMNVEV (reference sequence). V was pared by 3 bases and J by 6 bases, with 1 base of the junction left unmatched. This CDR3 reads CASSFGQAGELFF. The DNA of the CDR3 is TGTGCCAGCAGTTTTGGACAGGCCGGGGAGCTGTTTTTT.

This clonotype was seen only a few times. The chain joins TRBV12-3 or TRBV12-4 to TRBJ2-1, with 9 nucleotides matching TRBD2. This CDR3 contains 15 residues. After removal of 9 bases from V and 9 bases from J, the junction contained 15 bases not matched to a gene. CDR3 protein: CASKDPGLASGEQFF. CDR3 sequence (DNA): TGTGCCAGTAAGGACCCGGGACTAGCTTCTGGTGAGCAGTTCTTC.

In this sample, this clonotype turned up a few times. The rearrangement links TRBV6-5 to TRBJ1-1, with 8 positions matching TRBD1. The germline CDR1 and CDR2 sequences are MNHEY and SVGAGI. Trimming cost V 0 bases and J 6 bases; bases outside gene matches: 3. The CDR3 runs 14 residues. This CDR3 is CASSYSRTGSEAFF. Here the CDR3 DNA reads TGTGCCAGCAGTTACTCGAGGACAGGGTCTGAAGCTTTCTTT.

The chain carries TRBV12-3 or TRBV12-4 and TRBJ2-4, with 9 bases that match TRBD1. The CDR3 runs 16 residues. Germline trimming cut 3 bases from V and 1 base from J; bases unmatched to any gene: 4. In DNA form, the CDR3 reads TGTGCCAGCAGTTTCACAGGGGGCGCGGCCAAAAACATTCAGTACTTC. Its translation is CASSFTGGAAKNIQYF.

This clonotype showed up just a few times. The V call is TRBV5-1, the J call TRBJ2-3, with D tentatively TRBD1 (5 bases). V was clipped by 5 bases and J by 3 bases, with 16 bases between them. The germline gives CDR1 SGHRS, CDR2 YFSETQ. The CDR3 length is 15 residues. The CDR3 coding sequence is TGCGCCAGCAGTTTCGCCAGGGTAGGAACAGATACGCAGTATTTT. Translation gives CASSFARVGTDTQYF.

The rearrangement uses TRBV7-6 and TRBJ1-1; D perhaps matches TRBD1 (6 bases). The CDR3 contains 14 residues. Trimming pared 5 bases from V and 9 bases from J, leaving 19 bases between. Germline CDR1 is SGHVS and CDR2 is FNYEAQ. In DNA, the CDR3 is TGTGCCAGCAGCCCTCTGGTCTCTGGGGGGCAAGCTTTCTTT. As protein: CASSPLVSGGQAFF. Combining the CDR3 with reference TRBV7-6 and TRBJ1-1 gives the whole variable domain GAGVSQSPRYKVTKRGQDVALRCDPISGHVSLYWYRQALGQGPEFLTYFNYEAQQDKSGLPNDRFSAERPEGSISTLTIQRTEQRDSAMYRCASSPLVSGGQAFFGQGTRLTVV.

This clonotype appeared once. The V call is TRBV5-1, the J call TRBJ1-1, with TRBD1 matching over 8 bases. The CDR3 loop spans 15 amino acids. V lost 3 bases to trimming and J lost 1 base; unmatched junction nucleotides: 5. CDR1 and CDR2 from the germline V gene are SGHRS and YFSETQ. CDR3 sequence reads: CASSSDRGRNTEAFF. CDR3 in DNA: TGCGCCAGCAGCTCCGACAGGGGACGGAACACTGAAGCTTTCTTT.

This clonotype showed up just a few times. This chain links TRBV19 with TRBJ2-1; D might be TRBD1 (5 bases). This CDR3 has 13 amino acids. V dropped 7 bases and J dropped 6 bases, with 13 bases sitting between them. Germline CDR1 reads LNHDA; CDR2 reads SQIVND (reference sequence). CDR3 amino acids: CASTAGWVNEQFF. CDR3 DNA sequence: TGTGCCAGTACGGCAGGGTGGGTCAATGAGCAGTTCTTC.

This clonotype has a handful of counts. This sequence joins TRBV6-1 and TRBJ1-1; the D gene is possibly TRBD1 (6 bases). The CDR3 runs to 14 residues. V lost 6 bases to trimming and J lost 3 bases, with 14 bases between them. Germline assignment: CDR1 MNHNS and CDR2 SASEGT. CDR3 region: CASRPWTVDTEAFF. The CDR3 nucleotides read TGTGCCAGCAGACCCTGGACAGTGGACACTGAAGCTTTCTTT.

This clonotype occurred a few times. The chain carries TRBV5-1 and TRBJ1-6; D not resolved. Germline values: CDR1 SGHRS, CDR2 YFSETQ. V gave up 1 base and J gave up 5 bases, with 10 bases separating them. CDR3 length: 15 residues. CDR3 sequence: CASSLKRSDNSPLHF. CDR3 DNA: TGCGCCAGCAGCTTGAAACGATCAGATAATTCACCCCTCCACTTT. The complete variable domain, with remaining parts taken from reference TRBV5-1 and TRBJ1-6, reads KAGVTQTPRYLIKTRGQQVTLSCSPISGHRSVSWYQQTPGQGLQFLFEYFSETQRNKGNFPGRFSGRQFSNSRSEMNVSTLELGDSALYLCASSLKRSDNSPLHFGNGTRLTVT.

Ten or more counts support this clonotype. The chain has TRBV4-3 and TRBJ2-2; D gene unclear. V was clipped by 0 bases and J by 4 bases, with 9 bases between them. Germline-derived CDR1 and CDR2 are LGHNA and YSLEER. The CDR3 consists of 15 residues. The DNA for the CDR3 is TGCGCCAGCAGCCAAGATCCCGCCGGCACCGGGGAGCTGTTTTTT. This gives the protein CASSQDPAGTGELFF.

This clonotype has only a few counts. V is TRBV6-5 and J is TRBJ1-3, with a possible D match to TRBD1 (6 bases). The V gene lost 2 bases and the J gene lost 4 bases, with 15 bases spanning the gap. CDR1 is MNHEY and CDR2 is SVGAGI in the germline V gene. The CDR3 runs to 16 residues. Here the CDR3 reads CASSYAGEREGNTIYF. The CDR3 DNA follows: TGTGCCAGCAGTTACGCAGGGGAGAGGGAAGGAAACACCATATATTTT.

This clonotype was seen a handful of times. The gene calls are TRBV5-8 and TRBJ2-1; unclear D gene. Per germline, CDR1 SGHTS and CDR2 YDEGEE. Trimming cost V 4 bases and J 1 base, with 15 bases left between them. The CDR3 sequence is 16 residues long. The CDR3: CASSKRTVPSYNEQFF. DNA for the CDR3: TGTGCCAGCAGCAAGAGGACGGTGCCGTCCTACAATGAGCAGTTCTTC.

This clonotype was found a few times. The V and J genes are TRBV20-1 and TRBJ2-5, with TRBD2 matching over 9 bases. Germline CDR1 reads DFQATT; CDR2 reads SNEGSKA (reference sequence). With V trimmed by 6 bases and J by 5 bases, 13 bases remained unmatched. CDR3 length equals 15 residues. CDR3 residues: CSAEGGGGAMETQYF. DNA of the CDR3: TGCAGTGCAGAGGGGGGCGGGGGGGCCATGGAGACCCAGTACTTC.

The chain employs TRBV5-1 and TRBJ2-4, with 7 bases matching TRBD1. V dropped 4 bases and J dropped 0; count of bases not matched to a gene: 4. The CDR3 loop spans 15 amino acids. In germline, CDR1 is SGHRS, CDR2 YFSETQ. The CDR3 loop is CASSEGTAAKNIQYF. The CDR3 DNA sequence: TGCGCCAGCAGCGAAGGGACAGCAGCCAAAAACATTCAGTACTTC. The full variable domain, rest sourced from reference TRBV5-1 and TRBJ2-4, is KAGVTQTPRYLIKTRGQQVTLSCSPISGHRSVSWYQQTPGQGLQFLFEYFSETQRNKGNFPGRFSGRQFSNSRSEMNVSTLELGDSALYLCASSEGTAAKNIQYFGAGTRLSVL.

This clonotype was counted only a few times. The chain is built from TRBV4-3 and TRBJ2-7; possibly TRBD2 for D (6 bases). Germline V gene sequence: CDR1 LGHNA, CDR2 YSLEER. CDR3 length: 15 amino acids. The V end was cut by 0 bases, the J end by 0 bases, with 9 bases between. The CDR3 DNA reads as TGCGCCAGCAGCCAAGAGGGACTCACCTCCTACGAGCAGTACTTC. The encoded protein is CASSQEGLTSYEQYF.

This chain joins TRBV29-1 and TRBJ1-1; the D is unclear. Trimming took 7 bases from V and 14 from J, leaving 20 bases between them. The CDR3 is 11 residues long. Germline lookup yields CDR1 SQVTM and CDR2 ANQGSEA. The CDR3 loop reads CSAPSGLRTFF. The CDR3 region has the DNA TGCAGCGCCCCGTCTGGACTACGAACCTTCTTT.

The V and J genes are TRBV29-1 and TRBJ2-2; TRBD1 agrees at 9 bases. CDR1 and CDR2 from the germline V gene are SQVTM and ANQGSEA. J gave up 4 bases and V 7 bases, and 10 bases lay outside the gene matches. The CDR3 is 15 amino acids. The CDR3 here is CSGGTGQGITGELFF. In DNA, the CDR3 is TGCAGCGGCGGGACGGGACAGGGAATCACCGGGGAGCTGTTTTTT.

This clonotype occurred a few times. This chain uses TRBV7-9 with TRBJ1-5; no reliable D call. CDR3 length: 16 amino acids. The germline V and J ends were trimmed by 0 bases and 0 bases, with 9 bases remaining between them. Germline CDR1 is SEHNR and CDR2 is FQNEAQ (reference sequence). The CDR3 nucleotides read TGTGCCAGCAGCTTAGCGGGGTCCGGTAGCAATCAGCCCCAGCATTTT. Translating it yields CASSLAGSGSNQPQHF.

The rearrangement links TRBV9 to TRBJ2-2; D is uncertain. The CDR3 loop spans 14 amino acids. CDR1 is SGDLS and CDR2 is YYNGEE in the germline V gene. V was trimmed by 1 base and J by 6 bases, leaving 10 bases between them. CDR3 protein: CASSVSSEAGELFF. In DNA, the CDR3 is TGTGCCAGCAGCGTATCGAGCGAGGCCGGGGAGCTGTTTTTT.

The table lists this clonotype with a count of one. The V and J genes are TRBV19 and TRBJ2-7; TRBD1 matches 9 bases. Trimming took 5 bases from V and 2 from J; bases not matched to a gene: 7. CDR1 and CDR2 from the germline V gene are LNHDA and SQIVND (reference sequence). This CDR3 is built from 15 residues. CDR3 region: CASSPGQGPAYEQYF. The CDR3 nucleotides read TGTGCCAGTAGTCCGGGACAGGGTCCCGCCTACGAGCAGTACTTC.

This chain uses TRBV7-2 with TRBJ1-1; 7 positions match TRBD1. The CDR3 covers 14 residues. Germline-derived CDR1 and CDR2 are SGHTA and FQGNSA. V trimming: 3 bases; J trimming: 11 bases; junction bases outside the gene matches: 12. The CDR3 is CASSLSGGRRGAFF. The CDR3 DNA follows: TGTGCCAGCAGCTTGAGTGGGGGACGCAGGGGGGCTTTCTTT.

This clonotype was observed at least ten times. V and J are TRBV6-2 or TRBV6-3 and TRBJ2-7, with D perhaps TRBD1 (6 bases). This CDR3 has 13 residues. Germline assignment: CDR1 MNHEY and CDR2 SVGEGT. V gave up 4 bases and J gave up 3 bases, with 10 bases separating them. The CDR3 reads CASSSRDNYEQYF. DNA for the CDR3: TGTGCCAGCAGTTCACGGGACAACTACGAGCAGTACTTC.

The chain links TRBV12-3 or TRBV12-4 to TRBJ2-1, with no clear D. This CDR3 contains 14 residues. The V gene lost 4 bases and the J gene lost 6 bases, with 13 bases spanning the gap. The CDR3 sequence: CASSWKGVGNEQFF. For the CDR3, the DNA is TGTGCCAGCAGTTGGAAAGGAGTTGGCAATGAGCAGTTCTTC.

This clonotype has only a few counts. The chain uses TRBV6-5 and TRBJ2-1; D possibly uses TRBD1 or TRBD2 (5 bases each). Looked up from germline, CDR1 is MNHEY and CDR2 is SVGAGI. The ends were cut back, 4 bases at V and 6 bases at J, with 16 bases in the middle. The CDR3 totals 15 residues. CDR3 sequence (DNA): TGTGCCAGCAGTTCCCCGGGACCGCATTTCAATGAGCAGTTCTTC. Protein sequence: CASSSPGPHFNEQFF.

This clonotype was counted at least ten times. V usage is TRBV20-1 and J usage is TRBJ2-2; D call uncertain. Germline V gene lookup returns CDR1 DFQATT and CDR2 SNEGSKA (reference sequence). Trimming pared 1 base from V and 4 bases from J, leaving 7 bases between. CDR3 length equals 13 residues. CDR3 DNA sequence: TGCAGTGCTAGAGTAGGTCCCACCGGGGAGCTGTTTTTT. Its protein product is CSARVGPTGELFF.

This clonotype was counted between two and nine times. The chain carries TRBV27 and TRBJ2-1; D perhaps matches TRBD2 (5 bases). In germline, CDR1 is MNHEY, CDR2 SMNVEV (reference sequence). Trimming took off 5 bases at V and 4 bases at J, with 15 bases between the two ends. CDR3 length: 15 residues. The CDR3 is CASSPFGEPYNEQFF. Written as DNA, the CDR3 is TGTGCCAGCAGTCCCTTCGGGGAGCCGTACAATGAGCAGTTCTTC.